This TCR beta chain originates from a study of blood T cell repertoires in COVID-19 (dated by TCRdb to 2018 to 2020). Turning to the overall study: Samples covering the acute and convalescent phases of COVID-19 were provided by collaborators in the United States, Italy and Spain. A de-identified subject ID, COVID-19 status, age in years and sex were almost always included in the sample metadata. Deeply sampled blood TCRbeta repertoires from subjects exposed to, actively infected with, or recovered from COVID-19 were included in the dataset. The repertoires were released in a freely available public database intended as a resource for research on the immune response to SARS-CoV-2. The prospective study material was composed of cDNA or gDNA derived from T cells, B-cell-depleted T cells, or PBMCs. Samples came from the ongoing ImmuneRACE study (first 160 participants) plus 1,254 subjects from 6 global collaborators. Where available, HLA class I and class II types were taken from metadata supplied by the sample provider and were not determined by assay-based typing.

As concerns this clone: No antigen is known for it. The junction and the germline gene differ at one end; a read error may be behind it. Different DNA sequences within this sample yield the same CDR3.

TCRbeta CDR3 regions were amplified from genomic DNA using the immunoSEQ Assay, a bias-controlled multiplex PCR. The original methods were these. Within the assay, amplification of reference gene primers was used to estimate how many nucleated cells each sample contained. Sequence reads were collapsed and filtered to measure the absolute abundance of every unique TCRbeta CDR3 rearrangement. For each sample, productive Simpson clonality was calculated by taking the square root of Simpson's diversity index across productive rearrangements. The source is immuneACCESS, and TCRdb retained only in-frame sequences with V and J called. Part of the clones is not carried over; for the studies checked, unresolved V genes explain less than half of this, and the remainder is unexplained. V, J and clone size are taken as reported in that table, and D and trimming were inferred from the DNA itself. This sample holds over 20,000 clones; roughly 90% were observed only once. The ten largest account for under 20% of the sample.

The germline V gene specifies SGHRS as CDR1 and YFSETQ as CDR2. The CDR3 holds 19 amino acids from the cysteine to the phenylalanine. Only the CDR3 portion is preserved as DNA: 57 bases, with reading frame beginning at the first base. Each collaborating institution followed its own protocols to collect whole blood in K2EDTA tubes. For TCRbeta analysis, collaborators shipped samples in one of three forms: frozen whole blood, isolated PBMCs, or DNA extracted from either of those sample types. Points the paper makes about the study in general: Clinical and demographic metadata were provided uncurated, with the amount varying by source and participant.

The source of this sequence is an older man with active COVID-19. The chain is encoded by TRBV5-1 joined to TRBJ2-2, with 14 central nucleotides matching TRBD2. The sample was peripheral blood. The CDR3 sequence is CASSIRLTSGRAKTGELFF. The sequenced DNA: TGCGCCAGCAGCATCCGCCTGACTAGCGGGAGGGCCAAGACCGGGGAACTGTTTTTT.